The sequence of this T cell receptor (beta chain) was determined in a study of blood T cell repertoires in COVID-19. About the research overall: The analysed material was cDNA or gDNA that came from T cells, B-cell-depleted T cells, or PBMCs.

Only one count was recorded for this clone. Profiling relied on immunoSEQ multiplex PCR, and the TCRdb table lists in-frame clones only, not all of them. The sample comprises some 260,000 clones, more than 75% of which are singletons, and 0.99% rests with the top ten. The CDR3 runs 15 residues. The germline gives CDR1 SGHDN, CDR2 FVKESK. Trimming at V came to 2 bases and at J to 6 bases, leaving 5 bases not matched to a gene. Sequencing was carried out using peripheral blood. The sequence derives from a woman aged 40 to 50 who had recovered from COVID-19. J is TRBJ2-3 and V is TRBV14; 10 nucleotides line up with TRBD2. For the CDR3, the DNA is TGTGCCAGCAGCCAACCCAGCGGGAGGGGGGATACGCAGTATTTT. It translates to CASSQPSGRGDTQYF.